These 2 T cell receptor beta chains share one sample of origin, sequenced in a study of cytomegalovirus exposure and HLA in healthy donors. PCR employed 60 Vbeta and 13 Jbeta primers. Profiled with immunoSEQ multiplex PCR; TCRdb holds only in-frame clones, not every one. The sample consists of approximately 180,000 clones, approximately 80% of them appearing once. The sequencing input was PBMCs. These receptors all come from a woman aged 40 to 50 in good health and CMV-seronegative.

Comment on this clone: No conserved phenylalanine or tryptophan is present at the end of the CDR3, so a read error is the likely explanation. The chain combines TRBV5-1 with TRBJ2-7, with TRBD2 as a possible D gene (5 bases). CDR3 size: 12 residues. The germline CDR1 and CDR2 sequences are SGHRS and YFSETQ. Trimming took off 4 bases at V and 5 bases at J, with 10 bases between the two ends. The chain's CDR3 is CASSRDGNEQYL. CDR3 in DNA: TGCGCCAGCAGCCGGGATGGGAACGAGCAGTACCTC.

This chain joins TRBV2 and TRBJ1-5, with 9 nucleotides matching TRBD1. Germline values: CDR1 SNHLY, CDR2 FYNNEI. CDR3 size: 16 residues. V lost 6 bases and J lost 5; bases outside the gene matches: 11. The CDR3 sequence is CASRPDTGGAHQPQHF. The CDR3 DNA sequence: TGTGCCAGCAGACCAGATACAGGGGGCGCGCATCAGCCCCAGCATTTT.